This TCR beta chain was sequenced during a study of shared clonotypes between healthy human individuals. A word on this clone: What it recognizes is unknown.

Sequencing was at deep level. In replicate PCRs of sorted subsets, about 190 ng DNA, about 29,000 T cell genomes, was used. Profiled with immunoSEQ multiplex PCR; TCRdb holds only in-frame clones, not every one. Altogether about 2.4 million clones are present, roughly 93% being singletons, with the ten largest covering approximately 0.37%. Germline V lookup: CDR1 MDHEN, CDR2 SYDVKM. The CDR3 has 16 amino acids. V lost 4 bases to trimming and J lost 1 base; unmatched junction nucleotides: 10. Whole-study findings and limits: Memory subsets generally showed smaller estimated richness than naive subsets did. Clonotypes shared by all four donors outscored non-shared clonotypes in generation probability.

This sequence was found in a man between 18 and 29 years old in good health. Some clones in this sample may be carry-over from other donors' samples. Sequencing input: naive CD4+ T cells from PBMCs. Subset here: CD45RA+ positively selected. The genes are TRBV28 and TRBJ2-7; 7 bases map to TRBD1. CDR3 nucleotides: TGTGCCAGCAGTTCCCCGACAGGGAATCCTTCCTACGAGCAGTACTTC. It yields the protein CASSSPTGNPSYEQYF.